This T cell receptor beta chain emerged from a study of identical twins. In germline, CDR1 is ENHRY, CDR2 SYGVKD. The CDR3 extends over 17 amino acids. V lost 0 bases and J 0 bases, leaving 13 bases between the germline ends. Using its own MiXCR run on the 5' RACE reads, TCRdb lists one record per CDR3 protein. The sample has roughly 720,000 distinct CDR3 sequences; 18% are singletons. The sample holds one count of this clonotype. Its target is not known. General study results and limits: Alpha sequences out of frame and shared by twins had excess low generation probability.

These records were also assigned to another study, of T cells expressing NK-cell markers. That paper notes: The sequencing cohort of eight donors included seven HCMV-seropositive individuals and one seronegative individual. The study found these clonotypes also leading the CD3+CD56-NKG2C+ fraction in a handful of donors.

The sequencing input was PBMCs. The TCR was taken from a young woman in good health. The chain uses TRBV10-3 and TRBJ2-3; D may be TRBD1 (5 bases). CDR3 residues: CAISESGRAPSTDTQYF. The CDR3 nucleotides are TGTGCCATCAGTGAGTCGGGCAGGGCCCCTAGCACAGATACGCAGTATTTT.